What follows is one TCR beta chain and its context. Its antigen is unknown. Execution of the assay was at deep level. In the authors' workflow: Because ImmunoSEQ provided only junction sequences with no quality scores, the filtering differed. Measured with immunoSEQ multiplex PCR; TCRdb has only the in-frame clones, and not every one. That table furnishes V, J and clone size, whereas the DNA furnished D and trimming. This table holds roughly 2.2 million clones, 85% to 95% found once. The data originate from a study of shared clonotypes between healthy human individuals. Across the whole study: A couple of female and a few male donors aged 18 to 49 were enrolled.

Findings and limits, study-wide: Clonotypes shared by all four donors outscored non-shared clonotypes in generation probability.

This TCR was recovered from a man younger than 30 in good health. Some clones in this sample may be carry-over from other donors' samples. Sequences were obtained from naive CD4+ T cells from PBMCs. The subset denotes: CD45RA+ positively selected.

CDR3 sequence: CASSPLFPNEQFF. Written as DNA, the CDR3 is TGTGCCAGCTCACCCCTATTTCCCAATGAGCAGTTCTTC. The chain employs TRBV18 and TRBJ2-1; unclear D gene. Trimming pared 3 bases from V and 6 bases from J, leaving 9 bases between. Germline V gives CDR1 KGHSH, CDR2 LQKENI. The CDR3 contains 13 residues.